A selection of T cell receptor beta chains follows, all from one sample in a study of cytotoxic CD8 clonotypes in ibrutinib-treated CLL. Sequencing used immunoSEQ multiplex PCR; TCRdb keeps in-frame clones, though not all of them. The profile shows fewer than 300,000 clones, approximately 76% of them singletons. This material consisted of PBMCs, taken at disease progression, from a patient treated with ibrutinib. These TCRs come from a human donor with chronic lymphocytic leukemia. CDR3s include the opening cysteine and the closing phenylalanine or tryptophan. D genes are given only for firm matches. Size tells how often a clone was seen (once, few, many) or the class of an expanded clone, and some rows leave it out.

D	V	size	J	DNA	CDR3
TRBD1	TRBV5-1	.	TRBJ1-2	TGCGCCAGCAGCATGACAGGGGCAGGAGTCTATGGCTACACCTTC	CASSMTGAGVYGYTF
TRBD1	TRBV5-6	.	TRBJ2-1	TGTGCCAGCAGGCGACAGGGTTCCTACAATGAGCAGTTCTTC	CASRRQGSYNEQFF
.	TRBV6-5	few	TRBJ2-7	TGTGCCAGCGGGCGGAGACCCTACGAGCAGTACTTC	CASGRRPYEQYF
.	TRBV9	.	TRBJ2-3	TGTGCCAGCAGCGTAGATGGGGGGAGCACAGATACGCAGTATTTT	CASSVDGGSTDTQYF
.	TRBV9	.	TRBJ2-1	TGTGCCAGCAGCGTAGACGAGGGCTACAATGAGCAGTTCTTC	CASSVDEGYNEQFF
.	TRBV18	.	TRBJ2-7	TGTGCCAGCTCACCACTTCCGGGACCACGAGGGGAGCAGTACTTC	CASSPLPGPRGEQYF
TRBD2	TRBV29-1	.	TRBJ2-1	TGCAGCGTTAGCTTGGGGGGGGTGGGCGGCAATGAGCAGTTCTTC	CSVSLGGVGGNEQFF
.	TRBV12-5	.	TRBJ1-1	TGTGCTAGTGGTCCCTGGACGGGGAACACTGAAGCTTTCTTT	CASGPWTGNTEAFF
TRBD1	TRBV6-5	.	TRBJ1-6	TGTGCCAGCAGTGGACCGGGACAGGGTAACTCACCCCTCCACTTT	CASSGPGQGNSPLHF
.	TRBV7-2	.	TRBJ2-7	TGTGCCAGCAGCTTAAAACAGGACTACGAGCAGTACTTC	CASSLKQDYEQYF
.	TRBV7-9	.	TRBJ2-2	TGTGCCAGCAGCTTAGAGGGGGGAGGGCCTGCGAACACCGGGGAGCTGTTTTTT	CASSLEGGGPANTGELFF
TRBD1	TRBV18	.	TRBJ1-2	TGTGCCAGCTCTCGGACAGGGGGGGACTATGGCTACACCTTC	CASSRTGGDYGYTF
TRBD2	TRBV7-2	.	TRBJ2-7	TGTGCCAGCAGCTTAGTTGGAACTAGCGCGTACTACGAGCAGTACTTC	CASSLVGTSAYYEQYF
TRBD2	TRBV7-7	.	TRBJ2-5	TGTGCCAGCAGCTTAGGAGGACTAGCGTACCAAGAGACCCAGTACTTC	CASSLGGLAYQETQYF
TRBD1	TRBV5-1	.	TRBJ2-7	TGCGCCAGCAGCTCAGGACAGGAGATAAGAGAGCAGTACTTC	CASSSGQEIREQYF
.	TRBV11-2	.	TRBJ2-3	TGTGCCAGCAGCTTAGCGCATTCTAGCACAGATACGCAGTATTTT	CASSLAHSSTDTQYF
.	TRBV15	once	TRBJ2-2	TGTGCCACCAGGAGGGGCTTGAACACCGGGGAGCTGTTTTTT	CATRRGLNTGELFF
TRBD1	TRBV27	.	TRBJ1-6	TGTGCCAGCAGCCGTGCGGGGGGACAGGGGAGTTCACCCCTCCACTTT	CASSRAGGQGSSPLHF
.	TRBV5-1	.	TRBJ2-7	TGCGCCAGCAGCCGTGAGGTGAGGTTCGACGAGCAGTACTTC	CASSREVRFDEQYF
.	TRBV5-1	.	TRBJ2-7	TGCGCCAGCAGCTTGGACGGGATCCTGGAGTACGAGCAGTACTTC	CASSLDGILEYEQYF
.	TRBV6-1	.	TRBJ1-2	TGTGCCGGGAAGACGGAAAACTATGGCTACACCTTC	CAGKTENYGYTF
.	TRBV11-2	.	TRBJ1-1	TGTGCCAGCAGCTTAGATTTGATTGGGACTGAAGCTTTCTTT	CASSLDLIGTEAFF
.	TRBV6-5	.	TRBJ2-5	TGTGCCAGCAGTTACGGGCTGCCCCAAGAGACCCAGTACTTC	CASSYGLPQETQYF
TRBD1	TRBV29-1	.	TRBJ2-7	TGCAGCGTCGGGGGACAGGAGTTCTCCTACGAGCAGTACTTC	CSVGGQEFSYEQYF
TRBD1	TRBV18	.	TRBJ2-1	TGTGCCAGCTCACCGCCGGACAGGGACTACAATGAGCAGTTCTTC	CASSPPDRDYNEQFF
.	TRBV27	.	TRBJ2-7	TGTGCCAGCAGTTTAACCGCTAGTCGGGTTCGGAACGAGCAGTACTTC	CASSLTASRVRNEQYF
.	TRBV13	.	TRBJ2-7	TGTGCCAGCAGCTTGGGTCTTAGCGAGCAGTACTTC	CASSLGLSEQYF
.	TRBV9	.	TRBJ2-2	TGTGCCAGCAGCGTCCAGGGTGAGAGCACCGGGGAGCTGTTTTTT	CASSVQGESTGELFF
TRBD1	TRBV5-6	.	TRBJ2-2	TGTGCCAGCAGCTCTATCAACCAGGACAGGGCAGCGAACACCGGGGAGCTGTTTTTT	CASSSINQDRAANTGELFF
.	TRBV2	.	TRBJ2-7	TGTGCCAGCAGTCTGGACAGGGAGGGCGAGCAGTACTTC	CASSLDREGEQYF
.	TRBV4-3	.	TRBJ1-4	TGCGCCAGCAGCCAAGTAGGTGGCGTCTCGGTATTCGGTAATGAAAAACTGTTTTTT	CASSQVGGVSVFGNEKLFF
.	TRBV10-3	.	TRBJ1-1	TGTGCCATCAGGGTAGGCATGAACACTGAAGCTTTCTTT	CAIRVGMNTEAFF
.	TRBV7-8	few	TRBJ2-5	TGTGCCAGCAGCTTATACGAACAGGGCCAAGAGACCCAGTACTTC	CASSLYEQGQETQYF
TRBD1	TRBV5-8	.	TRBJ1-6	TGTGCCAGCAGCTCAGGACAGGGGTTGAGCTCCTATAATTCACCCCTCCACTTT	CASSSGQGLSSYNSPLHF
.	TRBV11-2	.	TRBJ1-1	TGTGCCAGCAGCTTGGGGTGGGCCACTGAAGCTTTCTTT	CASSLGWATEAFF
.	TRBV19	.	TRBJ2-2	TGTGCCAGTAGTATCAGGGGAGACACCGGGGAGCTGTTTTTT	CASSIRGDTGELFF
.	TRBV19	few	TRBJ1-4	TGTGCCAGTAGTATGGGGGCAGCACGTAATGAAAAACTGTTTTTT	CASSMGAARNEKLFF
.	TRBV5-1	.	TRBJ2-3	TGCGCCAGCAGCTTGGCAGGATTTGGAAAAACAGATACGCAGTATTTT	CASSLAGFGKTDTQYF
.	TRBV18	.	TRBJ2-5	TGTGCCAGCTCACCAGGATTGCGGACCCAGTACTTC	CASSPGLRTQYF
.	TRBV5-6	.	TRBJ2-3	TGTGCCAGCAGCTTGGAGGACTCCTTCGGCACAGATACGCAGTATTTT	CASSLEDSFGTDTQYF
TRBD1	TRBV6-1	.	TRBJ2-5	TGTGCCAGCAGAGCTCTCCGGACAGGGGGAGAGACCCAGTACTTC	CASRALRTGGETQYF
TRBD1	TRBV2	.	TRBJ1-2	TGTGCCAGCAGTGCGGGCAGGGGGGACTATGGCTACACCTTC	CASSAGRGDYGYTF
TRBD1	TRBV5-6	.	TRBJ1-2	TGTGCCAGCAGCGACGGGACAGTATATGGCTACACCTTC	CASSDGTVYGYTF
.	TRBV19	once	TRBJ1-4	TGTGCCAGCATCGCCTGGGGCACGGGGGGTGAAAAACTGTTTTTT	CASIAWGTGGEKLFF
.	TRBV5-1	.	TRBJ2-5	TGCGCCAGCAGCTTGCTGGCAGGGGCAATCCAAGAGACCCAGTACTTC	CASSLLAGAIQETQYF
TRBD1	TRBV7-9	once	TRBJ2-1	TGTGCCAGCAGCCCCGGGACAGGGATTTCCCTCTCCTACAATGAGCAGTTCTTC	CASSPGTGISLSYNEQFF
.	TRBV6-6	.	TRBJ2-7	TGTGCCAGCAGTGGGGGGCCTGGGGAGCAGTACTTC	CASSGGPGEQYF
.	TRBV5-4	.	TRBJ2-7	TGTGCCAGCAGCAACTCCTACGAGCAGTACTTC	CASSNSYEQYF
TRBD1	TRBV6-6	once	TRBJ1-1	TGTGCCAGCAGTTACTTCGGGACAGAGTACACTGAAGCTTTCTTT	CASSYFGTEYTEAFF
.	TRBV9	.	TRBJ1-2	TGTGCCAGCAGTCGGACGGAGATTGGCTACACCTTC	CASSRTEIGYTF
.	TRBV7-2	once	TRBJ2-7	TGTGCCAGCAGCTTAGGCGGAGGAGAGCAGTACTTC	CASSLGGGEQYF
TRBD2	TRBV7-2	.	TRBJ2-3	TGTGCCAGCAGGCGGGGGGTACTTAGCACAGATACGCAGTATTTT	CASRRGVLSTDTQYF
.	TRBV6-1	.	TRBJ2-5	TGTGCCAGCAGTGAAATTTTCGCCAGGCAAGAGACCCAGTACTTC	CASSEIFARQETQYF
.	TRBV28	.	TRBJ2-7	TGTGCCAGCAGTCGGGGAGGGGGCCCTGTCTACGAGCAGTACTTC	CASSRGGGPVYEQYF
.	TRBV25-1	.	TRBJ2-3	TGTGCCAGCAGTCCCCGGCTTAGCACAGATACGCAGTATTTT	CASSPRLSTDTQYF
.	TRBV15	.	TRBJ2-5	TGTGCCACCAGCAGAGATTATGGCAGCCCTTCTGAGTACTTC	CATSRDYGSPSEYF
.	TRBV7-6	once	TRBJ1-1	TGTGCCAGCAGCATTGGACCGATGAACACTGAAGCTTTCTTT	CASSIGPMNTEAFF